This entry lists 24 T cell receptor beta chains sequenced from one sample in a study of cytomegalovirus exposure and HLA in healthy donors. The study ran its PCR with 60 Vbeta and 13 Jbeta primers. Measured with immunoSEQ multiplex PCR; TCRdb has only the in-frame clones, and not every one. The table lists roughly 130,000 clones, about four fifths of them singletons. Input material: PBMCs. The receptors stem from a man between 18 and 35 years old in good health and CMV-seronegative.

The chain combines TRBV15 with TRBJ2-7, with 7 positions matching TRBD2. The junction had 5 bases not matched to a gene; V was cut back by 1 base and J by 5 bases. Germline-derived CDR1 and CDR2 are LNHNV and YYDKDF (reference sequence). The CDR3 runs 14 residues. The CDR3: CATSRGGSIDEQYF. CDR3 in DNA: TGTGCCACCAGCAGAGGCGGGAGTATCGACGAGCAGTACTTC.

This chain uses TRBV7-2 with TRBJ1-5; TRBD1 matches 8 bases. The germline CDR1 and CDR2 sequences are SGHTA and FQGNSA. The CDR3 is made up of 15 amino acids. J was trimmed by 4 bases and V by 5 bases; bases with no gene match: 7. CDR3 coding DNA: TGTGCCAGCAGCCCAGGACAGGGTCATAATCAGCCCCAGCATTTT. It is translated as CASSPGQGHNQPQHF.

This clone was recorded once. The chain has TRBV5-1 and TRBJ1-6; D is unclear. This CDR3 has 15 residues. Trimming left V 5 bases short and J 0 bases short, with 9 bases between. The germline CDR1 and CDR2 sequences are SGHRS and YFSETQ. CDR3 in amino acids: CASREQSSYNSPLHF. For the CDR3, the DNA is TGCGCCAGCAGGGAACAGAGCTCCTATAATTCACCCCTCCACTTT.

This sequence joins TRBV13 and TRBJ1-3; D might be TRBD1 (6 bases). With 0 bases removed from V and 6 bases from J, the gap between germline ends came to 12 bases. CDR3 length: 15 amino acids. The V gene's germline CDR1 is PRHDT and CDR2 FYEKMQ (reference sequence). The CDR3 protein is CASSLGLSGVNTIYF. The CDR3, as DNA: TGTGCCAGCAGCTTAGGGCTGTCAGGGGTAAACACCATATATTTT.

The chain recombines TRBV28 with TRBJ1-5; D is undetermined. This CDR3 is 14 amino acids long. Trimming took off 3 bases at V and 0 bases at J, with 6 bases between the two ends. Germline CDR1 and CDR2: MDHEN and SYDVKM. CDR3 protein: CASSFVVSNQPQHF. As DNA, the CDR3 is TGTGCCAGCAGTTTTGTCGTTAGCAATCAGCCCCAGCATTTT. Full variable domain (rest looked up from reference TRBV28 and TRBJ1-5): DVKVTQSSRYLVKRTGEKVFLECVQDMDHENMFWYRQDPGLGLRLIYFSYDVKMKEKGDIPEGYSVSREKKERFSLILESASTNQTSMYLCASSFVVSNQPQHFGDGTRLSIL.

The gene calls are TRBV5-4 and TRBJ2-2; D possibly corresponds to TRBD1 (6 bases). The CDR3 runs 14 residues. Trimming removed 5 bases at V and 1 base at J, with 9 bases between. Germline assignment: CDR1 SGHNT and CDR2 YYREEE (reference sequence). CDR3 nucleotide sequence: TGTGCCAGCAGAGGGACAATGAACACCGGGGAGCTGTTTTTT. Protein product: CASRGTMNTGELFF.

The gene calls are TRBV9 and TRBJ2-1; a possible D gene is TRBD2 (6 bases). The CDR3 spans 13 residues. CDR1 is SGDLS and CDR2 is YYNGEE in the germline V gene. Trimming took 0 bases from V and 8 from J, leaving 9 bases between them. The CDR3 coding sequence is TGTGCCAGCAGCGTAGTGGGGGGTCATGAGCAGTTCTTC. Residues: CASSVVGGHEQFF.

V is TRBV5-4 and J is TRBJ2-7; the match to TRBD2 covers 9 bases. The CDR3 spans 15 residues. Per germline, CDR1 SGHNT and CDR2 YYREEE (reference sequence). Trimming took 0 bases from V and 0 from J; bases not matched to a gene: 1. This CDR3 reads CASSLGSGSSYEQYV. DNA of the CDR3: TGTGCCAGCAGCTTGGGTAGCGGGAGCTCCTACGAGCAGTACGTC.

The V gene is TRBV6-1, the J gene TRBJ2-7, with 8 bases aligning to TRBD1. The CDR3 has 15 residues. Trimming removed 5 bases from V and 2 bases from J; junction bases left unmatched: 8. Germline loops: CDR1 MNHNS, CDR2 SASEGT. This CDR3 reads CASSSGTGLTYEQYF. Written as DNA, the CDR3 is TGTGCCAGCAGTTCCGGGACAGGACTCACCTACGAGCAGTACTTC.

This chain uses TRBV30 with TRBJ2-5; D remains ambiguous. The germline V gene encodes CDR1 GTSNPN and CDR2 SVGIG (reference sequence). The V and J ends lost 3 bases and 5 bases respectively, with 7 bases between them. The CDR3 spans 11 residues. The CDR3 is CAWSLSETQYF. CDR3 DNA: TGTGCCTGGAGCCTGTCGGAGACCCAGTACTTC.

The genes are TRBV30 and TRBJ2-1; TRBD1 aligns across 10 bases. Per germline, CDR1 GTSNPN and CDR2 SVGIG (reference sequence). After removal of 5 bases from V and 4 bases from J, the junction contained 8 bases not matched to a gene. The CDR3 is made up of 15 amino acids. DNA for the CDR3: TGTGCCTGGGTTCCGGGACAGGGGACGTACAATGAGCAGTTCTTC. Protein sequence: CAWVPGQGTYNEQFF.

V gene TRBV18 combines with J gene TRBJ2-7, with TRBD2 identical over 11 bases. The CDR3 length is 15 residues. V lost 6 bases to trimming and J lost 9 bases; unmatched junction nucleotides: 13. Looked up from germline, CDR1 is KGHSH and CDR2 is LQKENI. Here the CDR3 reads CASSLLAGGYDGQYV. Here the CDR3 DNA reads TGTGCCAGCTCCCTGCTAGCGGGAGGCTACGACGGGCAGTACGTC.

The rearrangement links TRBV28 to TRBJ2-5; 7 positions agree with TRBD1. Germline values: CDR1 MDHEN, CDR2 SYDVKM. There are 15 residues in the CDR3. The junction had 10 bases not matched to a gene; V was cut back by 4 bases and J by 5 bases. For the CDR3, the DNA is TGTGCCAGCAGTTATACAGGGGCTAGCAGGGAGACCCAGTACTTC. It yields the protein CASSYTGASRETQYF. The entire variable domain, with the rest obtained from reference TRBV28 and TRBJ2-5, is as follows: DVKVTQSSRYLVKRTGEKVFLECVQDMDHENMFWYRQDPGLGLRLIYFSYDVKMKEKGDIPEGYSVSREKKERFSLILESASTNQTSMYLCASSYTGASRETQYFGPGTRLLVL.

The CDR3 spells CASSADRNTEAFF. The CDR3 DNA sequence: TGTGCCAGCAGCGCCGACAGGAACACTGAAGCTTTCTTT. This chain links TRBV7-2 with TRBJ1-1; a possible D gene is TRBD1 (5 bases). Trimming stripped 5 bases from V and 1 base from J, with 8 bases between. The CDR3 is 13 amino acids. Germline CDR1 and CDR2: SGHTA and FQGNSA.

The CDR3 loop reads CASSLVGGETGELFF. For the CDR3, the DNA is TGTGCCAGCAGCTTAGTGGGGGGAGAAACCGGGGAGCTGTTTTTT. The chain carries TRBV11-2 and TRBJ2-2; perhaps TRBD2 as D (6 bases). The V gene's germline CDR1 is SGHAT and CDR2 FQNNGV. V dropped 1 base and J dropped 5 bases, with 11 bases sitting between them. The CDR3 is made up of 15 amino acids.

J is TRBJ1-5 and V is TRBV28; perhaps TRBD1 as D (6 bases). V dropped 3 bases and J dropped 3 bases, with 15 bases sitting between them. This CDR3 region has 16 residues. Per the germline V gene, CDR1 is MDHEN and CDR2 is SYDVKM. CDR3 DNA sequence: TGTGCCAGCAGTTTTACCAGGGGATGGGACAATCAGCCCCAGCATTTT. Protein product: CASSFTRGWDNQPQHF.

CDR3 loop: CASSQLPSSASYEQYF. The DNA of the CDR3 is TGCGCCAGCAGCCAACTCCCTTCGAGCGCTTCCTACGAGCAGTACTTC. The chain has TRBV4-1 and TRBJ2-7, with unresolved D. Germline CDR1 MGHRA, CDR2 YSYEKL. The length of the CDR3 is 16 residues. Trimming left V 2 bases short and J 1 base short, with 15 bases between.

CDR3 region: CASSLVVQGQAFF. As DNA, the CDR3 is TGTGCCAGCAGCTTAGTTGTGCAGGGCCAAGCTTTCTTT. The genes are TRBV7-9 and TRBJ1-1; D might be TRBD1 (5 bases). CDR3 length equals 13 residues. The V gene's germline CDR1 is SEHNR and CDR2 FQNEAQ (reference sequence). The V end lost 1 base, the J end lost 9 bases, and 12 bases lay between the germline ends.

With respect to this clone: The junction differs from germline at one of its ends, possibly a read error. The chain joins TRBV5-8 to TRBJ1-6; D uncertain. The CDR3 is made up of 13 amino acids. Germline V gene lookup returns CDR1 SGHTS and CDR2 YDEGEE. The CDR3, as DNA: TGTGCCAGCACCTTGCCGGGAAATTCACCCCTCCACTTT. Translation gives CASTLPGNSPLHF.

This CDR3 is CSAVALRDIGEQFF. The DNA for the CDR3 is TGCAGCGCCGTAGCGCTAAGAGATATTGGTGAGCAGTTCTTC. The chain joins TRBV29-1 to TRBJ2-1, with D perhaps TRBD2 (5 bases). Germline V CDR1 and CDR2: SQVTM, ANQGSEA. V was shortened by 7 bases and J by 9 bases, with 22 bases between the two germline ends. This CDR3 has 14 amino acids.

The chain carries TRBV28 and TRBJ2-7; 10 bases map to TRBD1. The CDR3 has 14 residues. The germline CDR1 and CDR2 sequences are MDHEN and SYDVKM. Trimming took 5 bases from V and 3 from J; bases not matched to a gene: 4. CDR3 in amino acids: CASSPTGGFYEQYF. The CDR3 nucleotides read TGTGCCAGCAGTCCGACAGGGGGCTTCTACGAGCAGTACTTC.

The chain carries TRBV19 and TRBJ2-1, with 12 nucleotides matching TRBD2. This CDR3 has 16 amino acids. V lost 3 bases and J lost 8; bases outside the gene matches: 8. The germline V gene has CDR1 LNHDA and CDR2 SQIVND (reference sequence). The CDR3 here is CASSILAGGPLHEQFF. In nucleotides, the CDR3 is TGTGCCAGTAGTATTCTAGCGGGAGGGCCCCTGCATGAGCAGTTCTTC.

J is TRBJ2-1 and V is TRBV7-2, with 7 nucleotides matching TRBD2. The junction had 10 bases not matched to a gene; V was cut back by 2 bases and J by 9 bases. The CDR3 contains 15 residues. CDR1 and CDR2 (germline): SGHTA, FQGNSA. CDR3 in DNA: TGTGCCAGCAGCTTAAATCCGGGACTACTTTTTGAGCAGTTCTTC. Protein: CASSLNPGLLFEQFF.

The CDR3 nucleotides read TGTGCCAGCAGCCTGGGGACAGGGGGCCATACAGATACGCAGTATTTT. Its translation: CASSLGTGGHTDTQYF. The chain has TRBV7-9 and TRBJ2-3, with 12 bases fitting TRBD1. CDR1 and CDR2 from the germline V gene are SEHNR and FQNEAQ (reference sequence). The trim removed 5 bases at V and 3 bases at J, leaving 6 bases unmatched. This CDR3 is built from 16 residues.